This is a list of T cell receptor beta chains from one sample in a study of blood T cell repertoires in COVID-19. Only in-frame clones appear in the TCRdb table, and some are missing; sequencing was by immunoSEQ multiplex PCR. Here the sample spans some 300,000 clones, around 92% being singletons. Source material: PBMCs or T cells enriched from blood (not recorded which). The origin of the receptors is a woman aged 30 to 39 who had recovered from COVID-19. Each CDR3 is given with its conserved first and last residue. The order of the fields is clone size, J gene, D gene, V gene, CDR3 protein, CDR3 DNA. D genes are given only for firm matches. Size is stated for part of the rows, as once, few or many counts, or as a class when the clone is expanded.

>once|TRBJ1-2|NA|TRBV2
CASSDPPVFGTF
TGTGCCAGCAGTGATCCCCCGGTTTTCGGCACCTTC
>NA|TRBJ2-5|NA|TRBV9
CASSADAGRGRETQYF
TGTGCCAGCAGCGCCGATGCGGGCAGGGGAAGAGAGACCCAGTACTTC
>NA|TRBJ1-1|NA|TRBV10-1
CATSPPGMNTEAFF
TGCGCCACCAGCCCTCCAGGAATGAACACTGAAGCTTTCTTT
>NA|TRBJ2-7|TRBD2|TRBV30
CAWERGTYEQYF
TGTGCCTGGGAGCGGGGCACCTACGAGCAGTACTTC
>NA|TRBJ2-5|TRBD2|TRBV9
CASSPTGGSETQYF
TGTGCCAGCAGCCCAACGGGGGGTTCTGAGACCCAGTACTTC
>NA|TRBJ2-1|TRBD2|TRBV27
CASSLFSVSGSYNEQFF
TGTGCCAGCAGTTTATTTTCGGTTAGCGGGAGTTACAATGAGCAGTTCTTC
>once|TRBJ2-5|TRBD1|TRBV9
CASSVALMSRDRIETQYF
TGTGCCAGCAGCGTAGCGTTAATGTCCCGGGACAGAATTGAGACCCAGTACTTC
>NA|TRBJ1-5|NA|TRBV10-3
CAISESWGGGNQPQHF
TGTGCCATCAGTGAGTCGTGGGGGGGCGGCAATCAGCCCCAGCATTTT
>once|TRBJ1-5|NA|TRBV7-2
CASGASINNQPQHF
TGTGCAAGCGGGGCCTCCATTAACAATCAGCCCCAGCATTTT
>NA|TRBJ2-2|TRBD1|TRBV5-4
CASSAQGAGELFF
TGTGCCAGCAGCGCGCAGGGGGCCGGGGAGCTGTTTTTT
>NA|TRBJ2-2|TRBD1|TRBV10-3
CAIRDRGLSGELFF
TGTGCCATCAGGGACAGGGGATTGAGCGGGGAGCTGTTTTTT
>once|TRBJ2-4|NA|TRBV5-6
CASRFGIGVMDIQYF
TGTGCCAGCAGGTTTGGGATAGGGGTTATGGACATTCAGTACTTC
>NA|TRBJ2-7|NA|TRBV21-1
CASTNFDLAPSSYEQYF
TGTGCCAGCACCAACTTTGATCTGGCCCCAAGCTCCTACGAGCAGTACTTC
>NA|TRBJ1-6|TRBD1|TRBV28
CASSSLRAGGYSPLHF
TGTGCCAGCAGTTCGCTAAGGGCAGGGGGGTATTCACCCCTCCACTTT
>NA|TRBJ1-4|NA|TRBV4-3
CASSQDRGWGKLFF
TGCGCCAGCAGCCAAGATCGGGGATGGGGAAAACTGTTTTTT
>NA|TRBJ2-1|TRBD2|TRBV19
CASRRGTSGYNEQFF
TGTGCCAGTAGGCGGGGGACTAGCGGTTACAATGAGCAGTTCTTC
>NA|TRBJ2-7|TRBD2|TRBV7-3
CASSQGASGRLHEQYF
TGTGCCAGCAGCCAAGGGGCTAGCGGGAGGCTACACGAGCAGTACTTC
>NA|TRBJ2-7|NA|TRBV5-6
CASSLGGSSYEQYF
TGTGCCAGCAGCTTGGGAGGGAGCTCCTACGAGCAGTACTTC
>NA|TRBJ2-2|TRBD2|TRBV9
CASSLPVGLESGELFF
TGTGCCAGCAGCCTCCCCGTGGGACTAGAGTCCGGGGAGCTGTTTTTT
>NA|TRBJ1-1|NA|TRBV9
CASSPTPLGEEAFF
TGTGCCAGCAGCCCTACCCCGCTTGGGGAGGAAGCTTTCTTT
>NA|TRBJ1-3|NA|TRBV7-9
CASSRGADTSGNTIYF
TGTGCCAGCAGCCGAGGTGCAGATACCTCTGGAAACACCATATATTTT
>NA|TRBJ1-1|NA|TRBV5-1
CASSLLGRGGTEAFF
TGCGCCAGCAGCTTGTTAGGTAGGGGGGGCACTGAAGCTTTCTTT
>NA|TRBJ2-3|TRBD1|TRBV30
CAWSGRQGAADTQYF
TGTGCCTGGAGCGGCCGACAGGGAGCGGCAGATACGCAGTATTTT
>few|TRBJ2-1|NA|TRBV5-6
CASSLAGVLWNEQFF
TGTGCCAGCAGCTTGGCAGGGGTACTGTGGAATGAGCAGTTCTTC
>NA|TRBJ2-1|NA|TRBV27
CASRDRGLGLGNEQFF
TGTGCCAGCAGGGACAGAGGGCTTGGACTAGGAAATGAGCAGTTCTTC
>NA|TRBJ1-1|TRBD1|TRBV19
CATSLNHRGANTEAFF
TGTGCCACCTCACTTAATCACAGGGGTGCGAACACTGAAGCTTTCTTT
>NA|TRBJ2-2|NA|TRBV30
CAWSNRDAGELFF
TGTGCCTGGAGCAACAGGGACGCCGGGGAGCTGTTTTTT
>NA|TRBJ1-3|NA|TRBV7-2
CATSTGSGNTIYF
TGTGCCACCTCGACAGGCTCGGGAAACACCATATATTTT
>once|TRBJ1-1|NA|TRBV2
CASSEEQNTEAFF
TGTGCCAGCAGTGAAGAACAGAACACTGAAGCTTTCTTT
>NA|TRBJ2-5|NA|TRBV18
CASSPTPIGGTGTQYF
TGTGCCAGCTCACCAACCCCCATCGGCGGAACAGGGACCCAGTACTTC
>NA|TRBJ1-1|NA|TRBV2
CAGGVERETEAFF
TGTGCCGGGGGGGTTGAGAGGGAGACTGAAGCTTTCTTT
>NA|TRBJ2-7|TRBD1|TRBV3-1/TRBV3-2
CASSRRDRDPYEQYF
TGTGCCAGCAGCCGCCGGGACAGGGACCCATACGAGCAGTACTTC